These 28 T cell receptor beta chains originate from one sample sequenced in a study of blood T cell repertoires in COVID-19. TCRdb's copy holds only in-frame clones and misses some; the assay was immunoSEQ multiplex PCR. The repertoire holds around 100,000 clones, about 89% seen once, with 4.5% to 6% in the top ten. Sequencing input: peripheral blood. These TCRs come from a human donor in a cohort sampled during active COVID-19.

The gene calls are TRBV11-1 and TRBJ1-2, with TRBD1 matching over 10 bases. The CDR3 extends over 14 amino acids. Germline V gene sequence: CDR1 SGHAT, CDR2 FQDESV (reference sequence). Losses at the gene ends were 3 bases for V and 7 bases for J; bases not matched to a gene: 5. The CDR3 is CASSFRTGGSGYTF. DNA of the CDR3: TGTGCCAGCAGCTTCCGGACAGGGGGGTCTGGCTACACCTTC. The full variable domain, in which reference TRBV11-1 and TRBJ1-2 provide the parts outside the CDR3, is EAEVAQSPRYKITEKSQAVAFWCDPISGHATLYWYRQILGQGPELLVQFQDESVVDDSQLPKDRFSAERLKGVDSTLKIQPAELGDSAMYLCASSFRTGGSGYTFGSGTRLTVV.

V is TRBV6-5 and J is TRBJ1-3; D not certain. The germline V gene has CDR1 MNHEY and CDR2 SVGAGI. With 6 bases removed from V and 3 bases from J, the gap between germline ends came to 9 bases. The CDR3 extends over 13 amino acids. The CDR3 bases are TGTGCCAGCAGCCCGAGCGGTGGAAACACCATATATTTT. Translation: CASSPSGGNTIYF.

This chain joins TRBV5-5 and TRBJ2-7, with D possibly matching TRBD2 (5 bases). CDR3 length: 14 amino acids. Trimming cost V 4 bases and J 4 bases, with 15 bases left between them. CDR1 and CDR2 from the germline V gene are SGHKS and YYEKEE (reference sequence). The DNA of the CDR3 is TGTGCCAGCAGCCAGGCTCTAGCAGTTTACGAGCAGTACTTC. Residues: CASSQALAVYEQYF.

The rearrangement links TRBV5-4 to TRBJ2-7; 14 bases match TRBD2. The trim removed 2 bases at V and 9 bases at J, leaving 7 bases unmatched. CDR1 is SGHNT and CDR2 is YYREEE in the germline V gene (reference sequence). This CDR3 is built from 15 residues. In nucleotides, the CDR3 is TGTGCCAGCAGCTTCGGGACTAGCGGGAGTTTTGCGCAGTACTTC. Protein product: CASSFGTSGSFAQYF.

The chain joins TRBV12-3 or TRBV12-4 to TRBJ2-1, with D perhaps TRBD2 (5 bases). V was shortened by 6 bases and J by 8 bases, with 14 bases between the two germline ends. The CDR3 contains 13 residues. The CDR3 nucleotides read TGTGCCAGCAGCCCGATCGCCGGGGATGAGCAGTTCTTC. Amino acid sequence: CASSPIAGDEQFF.

The chain combines TRBV18 with TRBJ2-7; no clear D gene. Germline V gene sequence: CDR1 KGHSH, CDR2 LQKENI. V lost 6 bases, J lost 3 bases, and 9 bases lay in between. This CDR3 contains 12 residues. The CDR3, as DNA: TGTGCCAGCTCTTCAGGTCTCTACGAGCAGTACTTC. Residues: CASSSGLYEQYF.

The gene calls are TRBV2 and TRBJ2-1, with 13 bases lining up with TRBD2. From germline, CDR1 is SNHLY and CDR2 FYNNEI. The CDR3 totals 18 residues. V lost 6 bases to trimming and J lost 8 bases; unmatched junction nucleotides: 16. The CDR3 DNA reads as TGTGCCAGCAGGGGGACTAGCGGGACCATCCCTAGTGGGGATGAGCAGTTCTTC. This codes for CASRGTSGTIPSGDEQFF. Variable domain in full (rest from reference TRBV2 and TRBJ2-1): EPEVTQTPSHQVTQMGQEVILRCVPISNHLYFYWYRQILGQKVEFLVSFYNNEISEKSEIFDDQFSVERPDGSNFTLKIRSTKLEDSAMYFCASRGTSGTIPSGDEQFFGPGTRLTVL.

V usage is TRBV6-5 and J usage is TRBJ2-7; 9 nucleotides match TRBD2. Trimming took 7 bases from V and 0 from J; bases not matched to a gene: 7. This CDR3 is built from 15 residues. In germline, CDR1 is MNHEY, CDR2 SVGAGI. The CDR3 loop reads CASTTSGRSSYEQYF. CDR3 DNA: TGTGCCAGCACTACTAGCGGGCGTAGCTCCTACGAGCAGTACTTC.

The CDR3 spells CASRFSGGATDTQYF. In DNA form, the CDR3 reads TGTGCCAGCAGGTTTAGCGGGGGGGCCACAGATACGCAGTATTTT. The genes are TRBV5-4 and TRBJ2-3; 11 nucleotides align to TRBD2. The CDR3 has 15 amino acids. The germline V gene encodes CDR1 SGHNT and CDR2 YYREEE (reference sequence). Losses at the gene ends were 5 bases for V and 2 bases for J; bases not matched to a gene: 4.

This clone showed up just a few times. The chain joins TRBV30 to TRBJ1-1; TRBD1 is a possible D gene (6 bases). The CDR3 runs to 13 residues. Trimming pared 2 bases from V and 1 base from J, leaving 8 bases between. Per the germline V gene, CDR1 is GTSNPN and CDR2 is SVGIG (reference sequence). The DNA of the CDR3 is TGTGCCTGGAGTCACAGGGAGAACACTGAAGCTTTCTTT. Translating gives CAWSHRENTEAFF.

The CDR3 region has the DNA TGTGCCAGCAGCGGGGGCCCGGACCCTCCAAATGAGCAGTTCTTC. Protein sequence: CASSGGPDPPNEQFF. The chain couples TRBV9 to TRBJ2-1; D may be TRBD1 (5 bases). This CDR3 is 15 amino acids long. CDR1 and CDR2 (germline): SGDLS, YYNGEE. V dropped 3 bases and J dropped 7 bases, with 17 bases sitting between them.

The chain is built from TRBV19 and TRBJ2-1; D unresolved. V was pared by 6 bases and J by 2 bases, with 23 bases between. Germline CDR1 and CDR2: LNHDA and SQIVND (reference sequence). This CDR3 has 18 amino acids. The CDR3 region has the DNA TGTGCCAGTAGCACCTCCTCTAGATCCATCCCTCCCTACAATGAGCAGTTCTTC. Its translation: CASSTSSRSIPPYNEQFF.

As to this clone: One end of the junction is discordant with germline, which a read error may explain. The rearrangement links TRBV6-5 to TRBJ1-2; maybe TRBD1 (5 bases). CDR1 is MNHEY and CDR2 is SVGAGI in the germline V gene. The CDR3 is 13 amino acids. The CDR3 region has the DNA TGTGCCAGCAGACTCCAGGGTAACAATGGCTACACCTTC. Protein sequence: CASRLQGNNGYTF.

This clone was seen more than once but under ten times. J is TRBJ1-6 and V is TRBV5-1; TRBD1 agrees at 12 bases. Trimming cost V 1 base and J 9 bases; bases outside gene matches: 2. The CDR3 loop spans 15 amino acids. Germline V CDR1 and CDR2: SGHRS, YFSETQ. CDR3 sequence reads: CASSLQGQGASPLHF. The CDR3, as DNA: TGCGCCAGCAGCTTGCAGGGACAGGGGGCTTCACCCCTCCACTTT.

The rearrangement links TRBV2 to TRBJ2-3, with D maybe TRBD2 (7 bases). Germline-derived CDR1 and CDR2 are SNHLY and FYNNEI. This CDR3 has 15 amino acids. Trimming took off 7 bases at V and 10 bases at J, with 24 bases between the two ends. CDR3 region: CASKGEGRLWGAQYF. CDR3 DNA: TGTGCCAGCAAGGGGGAGGGCCGACTTTGGGGTGCGCAGTATTTT.

CDR3 protein: CASGLVDGISEKLFF. CDR3 nucleotides: TGTGCTAGTGGTTTGGTAGACGGGATAAGCGAAAAACTGTTTTTT. The chain has TRBV12-5 and TRBJ1-4; D unclear. Trimming shortened V by 0 bases and J by 8 bases, and 13 bases separated the two germline ends. Germline lookup yields CDR1 LGHNT and CDR2 FRNRAP. The CDR3 is 15 amino acids.

The gene calls are TRBV14 and TRBJ2-1; D gene ambiguous. CDR3 length: 12 amino acids. Trimming removed 1 base from V and 9 bases from J, with 7 bases in between. The germline CDR1 and CDR2 sequences are SGHDN and FVKESK. The DNA of the CDR3 is TGTGCCAGCAGCCAAGTCCCCCGTGAGCAGTTCTTC. Protein sequence: CASSQVPREQFF.

The chain recombines TRBV6-2 or TRBV6-3 with TRBJ2-7; 15 nucleotides align to TRBD2. CDR3 length equals 17 residues. J gave up 4 bases and V 5 bases, and 9 bases lay outside the gene matches. Germline CDR1 reads MNHEY; CDR2 reads SVGEGT. The CDR3, as DNA: TGTGCCAGCAGTCTACGGACTAGCGGGGGGGCGTTGTACGAGCAGTACTTC. Its translation is CASSLRTSGGALYEQYF.

This clone has only one observation. The chain recombines TRBV7-6 with TRBJ2-1, with TRBD2 matching 8 bases. The CDR3 runs 16 residues. V dropped 5 bases and J dropped 0; count of bases not matched to a gene: 6. Germline lookup yields CDR1 SGHVS and CDR2 FNYEAQ. This chain's CDR3 is CASSLEAGGSYNEQFF. CDR3 nucleotides: TGTGCCAGCAGCCTAGAGGCGGGGGGCTCCTACAATGAGCAGTTCTTC.

This clone was recorded once. This chain uses TRBV4-3 with TRBJ1-4, with D maybe TRBD1 (5 bases). The germline CDR1 and CDR2 sequences are LGHNA and YSLEER. This CDR3 contains 13 residues. V lost 5 bases to trimming and J lost 7 bases, with 11 bases between them. This CDR3 is CASSFGGSEKLFF. DNA of the CDR3: TGCGCCAGCAGCTTCGGGGGGAGTGAAAAACTGTTTTTT.

V and J are TRBV2 and TRBJ1-5, with TRBD1 matching over 11 bases. The CDR3 is 14 amino acids. V lost 6 bases, J lost 2 bases, and 0 bases stayed unmatched. The germline V gene encodes CDR1 SNHLY and CDR2 FYNNEI. CDR3: CASRGQGGNQPQHF. In DNA, the CDR3 is TGTGCCAGCAGGGGACAGGGGGGCAATCAGCCCCAGCATTTT.

This clone was detected only once. This chain joins TRBV2 and TRBJ2-2; TRBD1 is a possible D gene (6 bases). V lost 4 bases and J 0 bases, leaving 12 bases between the germline ends. There are 16 residues in the CDR3. Germline V lookup: CDR1 SNHLY, CDR2 FYNNEI. The CDR3 loop reads CASSVGQLTNTGELFF. In DNA form, the CDR3 reads TGTGCCAGCAGTGTAGGACAGCTTACGAACACCGGGGAGCTGTTTTTT.

The J gene is TRBJ2-7, the V gene TRBV4-1, with D tentatively TRBD1 (6 bases). Germline values: CDR1 MGHRA, CDR2 YSYEKL. With 4 bases removed from V and 3 bases from J, the gap between germline ends came to 16 bases. The CDR3 has 15 residues. CDR3 residues: CASSRNTGTNYEQYF. DNA of the CDR3: TGCGCCAGCAGCCGAAACACCGGGACAAACTACGAGCAGTACTTC.

The rearrangement joins TRBV5-6 to TRBJ2-5; D gene ambiguous. CDR1 and CDR2 from the germline V gene are SGHDT and YYEEEE. The CDR3 consists of 13 residues. V was cut by 3 bases and J by 4 bases, with 10 bases left in between. CDR3 residues: CASSSPSGETQYF. DNA of the CDR3: TGTGCCAGCAGCTCTCCCTCGGGAGAGACCCAGTACTTC.

The chain links TRBV21-1 to TRBJ2-3; TRBD2 reflects the table's D call only, with no check against the DNA. TRBV21-1 is recorded as a pseudogene. This CDR3 region has 15 residues. The DNA of the CDR3 is TGTGCCAGCAGCAAAGCCGCCGACGGGGCAGATACGCAGTATTTT. Residues: CASSKAADGADTQYF.

The chain recombines TRBV24-1 with TRBJ2-3; D perhaps matches TRBD2 (6 bases). CDR3 length: 15 amino acids. The V end was cut by 2 bases, the J end by 5 bases, with 13 bases between. The germline V gene has CDR1 KGHDR and CDR2 SFDVKD. The CDR3 spells CATSDWGTGGDTQYF. The CDR3 DNA is TGTGCCACCAGTGATTGGGGGACCGGGGGAGATACGCAGTATTTT.

The J gene is TRBJ1-5, the V gene TRBV19; D perhaps matches TRBD1 (6 bases). The CDR3 consists of 16 residues. Germline V gene data show CDR1 as LNHDA and CDR2 as SQIVND (reference sequence). V was clipped by 5 bases and J by 0 bases, with 14 bases between them. CDR3 nucleotides: TGTGCCAGTAGTCTGGACAGCACTTATAGCAATCAGCCCCAGCATTTT. Amino acids: CASSLDSTYSNQPQHF.

This sequence joins TRBV7-8 and TRBJ2-1; TRBD1 might be the D (5 bases). Trimming removed 1 base from V and 9 bases from J, with 13 bases in between. The CDR3 consists of 14 residues. Germline V gene data show CDR1 as SGHVS and CDR2 as FQNEAQ. The CDR3 loop reads CASSLGSQGGEQFF. CDR3 bases: TGTGCCAGCAGCTTAGGGAGCCAGGGCGGTGAGCAGTTCTTC.